Listed here are 22 T cell receptor beta chains from one sample, sequenced in a study of T-cell memory formation after mild COVID-19. TCRdb used MiXCR to reprocess the 5' RACE reads, holding one entry per CDR3 protein. The sample shows 540,000 or so distinct CDR3 sequences, over 20% of them seen only once. Source material: PBMCs or a T cell subset sorted from them (not recorded which). These receptors were collected from an adult woman who had mild COVID-19 (a few samples of this study predate the infection). Cell type and time point are not known.

DNA for the CDR3: TGTGCCAGCAGCCCCCTGACAGAGAACACTGAAGCTTTCTTT. The encoded protein is CASSPLTENTEAFF. The chain couples TRBV3-1 to TRBJ1-1, with D possibly matching TRBD1 (5 bases). This CDR3 contains 14 residues. The V gene's germline CDR1 is LGHDT and CDR2 YNNKEL (reference sequence). The V end was cut by 4 bases, the J end by 1 base, with 10 bases between.

J is TRBJ2-1 and V is TRBV11-3; 8 bases map to TRBD2. V was pared by 0 bases and J by 16 bases, with 11 bases of the junction left unmatched. The CDR3 is made up of 14 amino acids. The germline V gene encodes CDR1 SGHNT and CDR2 YENEEA. CDR3 nucleotide sequence: TGTGCCAGCAGCTTAGAAGCGGGAGCGCCGGGACGATTCTTC. Protein: CASSLEAGAPGRFF.

This clonotype occurred a few times. This chain uses TRBV3-1 with TRBJ1-2; D call uncertain. The CDR3 consists of 13 residues. Per the germline V gene, CDR1 is LGHDT and CDR2 is YNNKEL (reference sequence). The germline V and J ends were trimmed by 2 bases and 2 bases, with 6 bases remaining between them. The CDR3 bases are TGTGCCAGCAGCCAATCCAGAAACTATGGCTACACCTTC. This encodes CASSQSRNYGYTF.

The chain links TRBV19 to TRBJ1-2, with 9 bases matching TRBD1. The CDR3 is 15 amino acids. Germline CDR1 is LNHDA and CDR2 is SQIVND (reference sequence). With 4 bases clipped from V and 4 bases from J, the junction kept 7 bases outside the gene matches. CDR3 protein: CASSRPGQGVYGYTF. The CDR3 coding sequence is TGTGCCAGTAGTAGGCCGGGACAGGGAGTCTATGGCTACACCTTC.

This clonotype was seen more than once but under ten times. The chain recombines TRBV11-2 with TRBJ2-3; D is undetermined. The V and J ends lost 5 bases and 0 bases respectively, with 12 bases between them. The germline gives CDR1 SGHAT, CDR2 FQNNGV. There are 15 residues in the CDR3. CDR3 DNA: TGTGCCAGCAGCCCCACAGAGGTTAGCACAGATACGCAGTATTTT. Amino acid sequence: CASSPTEVSTDTQYF.

The gene calls are TRBV7-9 and TRBJ2-1, with 8 bases lining up with TRBD2. The CDR3 sequence is 13 residues long. The trim removed 3 bases at V and 6 bases at J, leaving 1 base unmatched. Germline lookup yields CDR1 SEHNR and CDR2 FQNEAQ (reference sequence). In nucleotides, the CDR3 is TGTGCCAGCAGCTTTAGCGGGATCAATGAGCAGTTCTTC. This gives the protein CASSFSGINEQFF.

J is TRBJ2-3 and V is TRBV20-1; 11 bases agree with TRBD2. The CDR3 runs to 17 residues. Trimming took 0 bases from V and 3 from J; bases not matched to a gene: 8. In germline, CDR1 is DFQATT, CDR2 SNEGSKA (reference sequence). The CDR3 spells CSARDLIAGGGTDTQYF. CDR3 sequence (DNA): TGCAGTGCTAGAGATCTGATAGCGGGAGGGGGTACAGATACGCAGTATTTT.

This clonotype was counted only a few times. The rearrangement joins TRBV18 to TRBJ2-5; D unclear. Between the trimmed V and J ends, which lost 0 bases and 5 bases, there was a span of 13 bases. The CDR3 contains 15 residues. The germline V gene has CDR1 KGHSH and CDR2 LQKENI. The CDR3 DNA sequence: TGTGCCAGCTCACCACCCAACATGGATTGGGAGACCCAGTACTTC. This translates into CASSPPNMDWETQYF.

The chain combines TRBV15 with TRBJ2-1, with 9 positions matching TRBD1. Germline V gene data show CDR1 as LNHNV and CDR2 as YYDKDF (reference sequence). The J segment lost 7 bases and the V segment lost 1 base, leaving 8 bases of the junction unmatched. This CDR3 contains 16 residues. CDR3 sequence: CATSRAPGQGFNEQFF. CDR3 in DNA: TGTGCCACCAGCAGAGCCCCGGGACAGGGATTTAATGAGCAGTTCTTC.

The V and J genes are TRBV12-3 or TRBV12-4 and TRBJ2-7, with a tentative D call TRBD1 (6 bases). V lost 3 bases, J lost 6 bases, and 15 bases lay in between. The CDR3 consists of 14 residues. CDR3 DNA: TGTGCCAGCAGTTTGGGGGACACTAGGGGCGAGCAGTACTTC. Its protein product is CASSLGDTRGEQYF.

In this sample, this clonotype turned up a few times. The CDR3 nucleotides are TGTGCCAGCAGCTCAAAGGCCCCGAACGGGGGAGCAGTGTGCAATCAGCCCCAGCATTTT. It is translated as CASSSKAPNGGAVCNQPQHF. The rearrangement uses TRBV21-1 and TRBJ1-5; no DNA check was done on the table's D call, TRBD1. TRBV21-1 is a documented pseudogene. The CDR3 has 20 amino acids.

The rearrangement links TRBV5-6 to TRBJ2-5, with TRBD2 matching 15 bases. The V gene end was trimmed by 5 bases and the J gene end by 4 bases; junction bases not matched to a gene: 6. Germline values: CDR1 SGHDT, CDR2 YYEEEE. The CDR3 sequence is 16 residues long. CDR3 sequence: CASSSPGLAGGETQYF. Here the CDR3 DNA reads TGTGCCAGCAGTTCACCGGGACTAGCGGGGGGAGAGACCCAGTACTTC. Variable domain in full (rest from reference TRBV5-6 and TRBJ2-5): DAGVTQSPTHLIKTRGQQVTLRCSPKSGHDTVSWYQQALGQGPQFIFQYYEEEERQRGNFPDRFSGHQFPNYSSELNVNALLLGDSALYLCASSSPGLAGGETQYFGPGTRLLVL.

This clonotype was detected a few times. This rearrangement joins TRBV7-8 to TRBJ2-1; D call uncertain. Trimming took 4 bases from V and 4 from J, leaving 5 bases between them. The CDR3 has 12 residues. Germline V gene lookup returns CDR1 SGHVS and CDR2 FQNEAQ. In DNA form, the CDR3 reads TGTGCCAGCAGCTACAGTTACAATGAGCAGTTCTTC. Translating gives CASSYSYNEQFF. The full variable domain, in which reference TRBV7-8 and TRBJ2-1 provide the parts outside the CDR3, is GAGVSQSPRYKVAKRGQDVALRCDPISGHVSLFWYQQALGQGPEFLTYFQNEAQLDKSGLPSDRFFAERPEGSVSTLKIQRTQQEDSAVYLCASSYSYNEQFFGPGTRLTVL.

The sample holds a few counts of this clonotype. CDR3 in DNA: TGTGCCAGCAGCCAAGTAGGGGATGAGCAGTTCTTC. This encodes CASSQVGDEQFF. This chain uses TRBV4-2 with TRBJ2-1, with D possibly TRBD1 on 5 matching bases. CDR1 and CDR2 from the germline V gene are LGHNA and YNFKEQ. Trimming pared 1 base from V and 8 bases from J, leaving 6 bases between. This CDR3 region has 12 residues.

The table lists this clonotype with a few counts. This chain links TRBV7-9 with TRBJ2-5; D possibly corresponds to TRBD1 (6 bases). This CDR3 has 13 residues. CDR1 SEHNR and CDR2 FQNEAQ come from the germline V gene (reference sequence). Trimming removed 5 bases from V and 3 bases from J, with 10 bases in between. In DNA form, the CDR3 reads TGTGCCAGCAGCATAGGGGGTAAAGAGACCCAGTACTTC. Its translation is CASSIGGKETQYF.

To note about this clonotype: At one boundary the junction diverges from the germline segment, which might be a read error. This sequence joins TRBV7-3 and TRBJ1-2, with 9 bases lining up with TRBD1. This CDR3 has 15 amino acids. Germline V lookup: CDR1 SGHTA, CDR2 FQGTGA. The CDR3 is CASSITGGEVSGYTF. The DNA for the CDR3 is TGTGCTAGCAGCATCACAGGGGGCGAGGTCTCTGGCTACACCTTC.

The V call is TRBV11-2, the J call TRBJ2-1, with 7 bases aligning to TRBD2. The germline V gene encodes CDR1 SGHAT and CDR2 FQNNGV. The CDR3 totals 14 residues. The V and J ends lost 0 bases and 8 bases, in that order; junction bases with no gene match: 4. CDR3 in DNA: TGTGCCAGCAGCTTAGAAGTGGGAGGGGATGAGCAGTTCTTC. Its protein product is CASSLEVGGDEQFF. The complete variable domain, with remaining parts taken from reference TRBV11-2 and TRBJ2-1, reads EAGVAQSPRYKIIEKRQSVAFWCNPISGHATLYWYQQILGQGPKLLIQFQNNGVVDDSQLPKDRFSAERLKGVDSTLKIQPAKLEDSAVYLCASSLEVGGDEQFFGPGTRLTVL.

The chain carries TRBV7-6 and TRBJ2-2; no firm D call. Germline CDR1 is SGHVS and CDR2 is FNYEAQ. This CDR3 region has 15 residues. V was pared by 5 bases and J by 1 base, with 11 bases between. The CDR3 sequence: CASSTRTVNTGELFF. DNA for the CDR3: TGTGCCAGCAGCACCCGGACGGTGAACACCGGGGAGCTGTTTTTT.

This clonotype was seen more than once but under ten times. This chain uses TRBV3-1 with TRBJ1-1; TRBD1 might be the D (5 bases). Trimming removed 1 base from V and 1 base from J, with 13 bases in between. The length of the CDR3 is 16 residues. Germline lookup yields CDR1 LGHDT and CDR2 YNNKEL (reference sequence). CDR3 region: CASSQAGAGQNTEAFF. CDR3 DNA: TGTGCCAGCAGCCAAGCTGGGGCGGGGCAGAACACTGAAGCTTTCTTT.

This clonotype was detected a few times. The chain couples TRBV3-1 to TRBJ2-1; TRBD2 aligns across 10 bases. Germline trimming cut 0 bases from V and 10 bases from J; bases unmatched to any gene: 6. Per germline, CDR1 LGHDT and CDR2 YNNKEL (reference sequence). The CDR3 covers 15 residues. The CDR3 region is CASSQDLAGVLEQFF. The CDR3 nucleotides read TGTGCCAGCAGCCAAGATCTAGCGGGAGTGTTAGAGCAGTTCTTC.

This clonotype was seen only a few times. CDR3 nucleotide sequence: TGTGCCAGCAGCCACCTGTTGAACACTGAAGCTTTCTTT. Translated: CASSHLLNTEAFF. This chain joins TRBV3-1 and TRBJ1-1; D gene unclear. This CDR3 has 13 residues. The germline V and J ends were trimmed by 3 bases and 0 bases, with 5 bases remaining between them. Looked up from germline, CDR1 is LGHDT and CDR2 is YNNKEL (reference sequence).

The V gene is TRBV19, the J gene TRBJ2-7; 8 bases match TRBD2. V trimming: 3 bases; J trimming: 3 bases; junction bases outside the gene matches: 7. The CDR3 is 15 amino acids. The V gene's germline CDR1 is LNHDA and CDR2 SQIVND (reference sequence). Written as DNA, the CDR3 is TGTGCCAGTAGTATTATCGGGAGGGCCATCTACGAGCAGTACTTC. It codes for CASSIIGRAIYEQYF.